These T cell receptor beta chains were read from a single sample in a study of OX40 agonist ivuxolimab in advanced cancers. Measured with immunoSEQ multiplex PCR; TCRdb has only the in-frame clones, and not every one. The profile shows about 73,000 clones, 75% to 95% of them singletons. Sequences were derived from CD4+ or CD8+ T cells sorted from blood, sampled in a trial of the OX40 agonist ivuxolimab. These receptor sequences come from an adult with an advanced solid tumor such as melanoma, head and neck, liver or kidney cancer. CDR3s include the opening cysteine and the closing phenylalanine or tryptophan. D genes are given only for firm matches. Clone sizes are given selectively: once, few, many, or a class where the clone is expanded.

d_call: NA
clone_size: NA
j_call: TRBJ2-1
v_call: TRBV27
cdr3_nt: TGTGCCAGCAAGGACACCACCTCCTACAATGAGCAGTTCTTC
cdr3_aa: CASKDTTSYNEQFF

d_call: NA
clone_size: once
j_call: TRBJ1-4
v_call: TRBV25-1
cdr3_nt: TGTGCCAGCAGTGTGGGTAGTGGACCGGGAAAACTGTTTTTT
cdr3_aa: CASSVGSGPGKLFF

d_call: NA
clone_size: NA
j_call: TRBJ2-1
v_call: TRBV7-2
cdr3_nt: TGTGCCAGCAGCTTATATGAGCGCCCCTGGCAGTTCTTC
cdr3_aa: CASSLYERPWQFF

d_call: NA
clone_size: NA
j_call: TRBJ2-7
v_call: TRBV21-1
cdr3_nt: TGTGCCAGCAGCAAAACTAGCCGGCGGGTTTCCTACGAGCAGTACTTC
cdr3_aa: CASSKTSRRVSYEQYF

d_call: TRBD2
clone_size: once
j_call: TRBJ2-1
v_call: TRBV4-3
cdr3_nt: TGCGCCAGCAGCCTGAGGACTAGCGGGATCTACAATGAGCAGTTCTTC
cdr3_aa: CASSLRTSGIYNEQFF

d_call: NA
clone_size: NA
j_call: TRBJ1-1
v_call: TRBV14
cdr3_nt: TGTGCCAGCACTTGGGACTTGAACACTGAAGCTTTCTTT
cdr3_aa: CASTWDLNTEAFF

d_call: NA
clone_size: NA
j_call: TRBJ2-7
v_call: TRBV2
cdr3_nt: TGTGCCAGCAGTGAAGCGTGGGACCATGTAGGAGACGAGCAGTACTTC
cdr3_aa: CASSEAWDHVGDEQYF

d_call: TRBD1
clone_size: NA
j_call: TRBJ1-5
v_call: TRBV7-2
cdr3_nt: TGTGCCAGCAGCTTAGTTGGGACAGACAATCAGCCCCAGCATTTT
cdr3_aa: CASSLVGTDNQPQHF

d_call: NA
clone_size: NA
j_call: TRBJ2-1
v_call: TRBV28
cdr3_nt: TGTGCCGCCATCAAGGGGAGTGTGGGCAATGAGCAGTTCTTC
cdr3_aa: CAAIKGSVGNEQFF

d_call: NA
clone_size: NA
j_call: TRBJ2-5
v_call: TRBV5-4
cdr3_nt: TGTGCCAGCAGCTTGGCTCAGGATGGGGGAGAGACCCAGTACTTC
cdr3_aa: CASSLAQDGGETQYF

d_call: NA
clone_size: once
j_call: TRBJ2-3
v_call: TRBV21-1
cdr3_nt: TGTGCCAGCAGCACCTTCCCGATTACTAGCGGGAGAATAACAGATACGCAGTATTTT
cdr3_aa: CASSTFPITSGRITDTQYF

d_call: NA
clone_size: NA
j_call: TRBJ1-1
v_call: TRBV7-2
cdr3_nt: TGTGCCAGCAGCTCCCGACGGGCTGAGGGCACTGAAGCTTTCTTT
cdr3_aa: CASSSRRAEGTEAFF

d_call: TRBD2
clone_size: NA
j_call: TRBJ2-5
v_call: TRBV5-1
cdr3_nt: TGCGCCAGCAGCGTCACTAGCGGACTCCAAGAGACCCAGTACTTC
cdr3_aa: CASSVTSGLQETQYF

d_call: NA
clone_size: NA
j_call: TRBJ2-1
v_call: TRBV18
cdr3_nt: TGTGCCAGTGTGACAGGAGATCCGGGGCCTTACAATGAGCAGTTCTTC
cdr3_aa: CASVTGDPGPYNEQFF

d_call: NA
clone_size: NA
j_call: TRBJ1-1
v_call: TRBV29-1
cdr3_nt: TGCAGCGTCCGAGGAGTGGGATCGAACACTGAAGCTTTCTTT
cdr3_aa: CSVRGVGSNTEAFF

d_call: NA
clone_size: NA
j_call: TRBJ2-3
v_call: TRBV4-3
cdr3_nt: TGCGCCAGCAGCCAAGGGTTGGGGCCGACGCAGTATTTT
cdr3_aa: CASSQGLGPTQYF

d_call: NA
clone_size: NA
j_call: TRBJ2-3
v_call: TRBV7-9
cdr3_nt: TGTGCCAGCAGCTTAACAGGGCCAGATACGCAGTATTTT
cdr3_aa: CASSLTGPDTQYF

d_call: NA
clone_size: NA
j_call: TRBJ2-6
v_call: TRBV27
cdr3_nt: TGTGCCAGCAGTTTTAGGATCCGAGACTCTGGGGCCAACGTCCTGACTTTC
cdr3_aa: CASSFRIRDSGANVLTF

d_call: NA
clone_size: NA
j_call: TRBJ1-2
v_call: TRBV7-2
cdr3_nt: TGTGCCAGCAGCTTAGTGAGGGACCTGGCCTTC
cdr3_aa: CASSLVRDLAF

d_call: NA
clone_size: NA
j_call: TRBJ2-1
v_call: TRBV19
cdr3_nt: TGTGCCAGTAATTGGAGGGGGGGCAATGAGCAGTTCTTC
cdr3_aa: CASNWRGGNEQFF

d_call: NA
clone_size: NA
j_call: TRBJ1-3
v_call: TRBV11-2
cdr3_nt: TGTGCCAGCAGCTTAGGGCCGTCCAACACCATATATTTT
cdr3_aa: CASSLGPSNTIYF

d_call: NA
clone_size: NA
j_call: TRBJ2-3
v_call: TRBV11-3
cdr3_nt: TGTGCCAGCAGCTTAGGCCCCTCGGTCGGTACGCAGTATTTT
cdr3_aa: CASSLGPSVGTQYF

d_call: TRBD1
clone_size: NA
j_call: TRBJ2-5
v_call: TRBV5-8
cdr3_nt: TGTGCCAGCAGGTGGGACAGGGTGAGACAGACCCAGTACTTC
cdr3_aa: CASRWDRVRQTQYF

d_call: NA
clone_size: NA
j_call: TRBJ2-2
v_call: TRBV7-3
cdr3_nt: TGTGCCAGCAGCTTAGGACACTTCACCGGGGAGCTGTTTTTT
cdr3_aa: CASSLGHFTGELFF

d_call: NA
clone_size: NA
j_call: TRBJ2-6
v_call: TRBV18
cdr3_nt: TGTGCCAGCTCACGGGGTCGGGGGACTGGGGCCAACGTCCTGACTTTC
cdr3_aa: CASSRGRGTGANVLTF

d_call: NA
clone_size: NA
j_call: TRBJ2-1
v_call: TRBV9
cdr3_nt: TGTGCCAGCAGCGAATCACAGGGAGGGTATCATGAGCAGTTCTTC
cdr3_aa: CASSESQGGYHEQFF

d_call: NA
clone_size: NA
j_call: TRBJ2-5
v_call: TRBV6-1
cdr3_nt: TGTGCCAGCAGTGTCGGGGAGGCCAGGGAGACCCAGTACTTC
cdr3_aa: CASSVGEARETQYF

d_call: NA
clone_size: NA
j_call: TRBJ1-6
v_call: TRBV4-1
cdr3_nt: TGCGCCAGCAGCCCCTCACTGACGGGGTCCCACGATAATTCACCCCTCCACTTT
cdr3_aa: CASSPSLTGSHDNSPLHF

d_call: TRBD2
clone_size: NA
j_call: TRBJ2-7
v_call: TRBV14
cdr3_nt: TGTGCCAGCAGCCGAATAGCGGGAGATTACGAGCAGTACTTC
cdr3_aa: CASSRIAGDYEQYF

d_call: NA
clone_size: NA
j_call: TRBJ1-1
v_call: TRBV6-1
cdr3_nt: TGTGCCAGCAGTGAATTGGGGGAAGGTGAAGCTTTCTTT
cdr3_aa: CASSELGEGEAFF

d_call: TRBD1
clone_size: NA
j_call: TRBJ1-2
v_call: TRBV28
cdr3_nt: TGTGCCAGCAGCACCGGGACAGGGGCTCATTGGACTGGCTACACCTTC
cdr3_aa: CASSTGTGAHWTGYTF

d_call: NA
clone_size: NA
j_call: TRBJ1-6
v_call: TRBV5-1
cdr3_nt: TGCGCCAGCAGCCGAGAGGCCTCCTCGAGCTCCTATAATTCACCCCTCCACTTT
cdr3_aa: CASSREASSSSYNSPLHF

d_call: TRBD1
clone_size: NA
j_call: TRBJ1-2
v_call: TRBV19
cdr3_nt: TGTGCCAGTAGTAACCCGGGACAGGGGAACTATGGCTACACCTTC
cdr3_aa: CASSNPGQGNYGYTF

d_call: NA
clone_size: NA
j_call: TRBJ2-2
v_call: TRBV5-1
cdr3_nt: TGCGCCAGCAGAGAGTCGGGGGAGCTGTTTTTT
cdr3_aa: CASRESGELFF

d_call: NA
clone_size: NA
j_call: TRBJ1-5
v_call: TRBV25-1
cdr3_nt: TGTGCCAGCAGTCCGCAGCCTGGTCAGCCCCAGCATTTT
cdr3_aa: CASSPQPGQPQHF

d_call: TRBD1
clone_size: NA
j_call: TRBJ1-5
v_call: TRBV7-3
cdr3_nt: TGTGCCAGCAGCTTGAAAAGGACAGGGTATGATCAGCCCCAGCATTTT
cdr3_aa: CASSLKRTGYDQPQHF

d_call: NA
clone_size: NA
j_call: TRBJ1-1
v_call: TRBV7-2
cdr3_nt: TGTGCCAGCAGCTTAGTAGTCGTGAACACTGAAGCTTTCTTT
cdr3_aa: CASSLVVVNTEAFF

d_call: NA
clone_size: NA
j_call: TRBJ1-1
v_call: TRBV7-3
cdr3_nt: TGTGCCAGCAGCTTAACTTCAGGGGCGACTGAAGCTTTCTTT
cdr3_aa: CASSLTSGATEAFF

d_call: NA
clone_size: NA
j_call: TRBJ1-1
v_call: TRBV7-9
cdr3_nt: TGTGCCAGCAGCCAGAGGTTGACTGAAGCTTTCTTT
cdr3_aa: CASSQRLTEAFF

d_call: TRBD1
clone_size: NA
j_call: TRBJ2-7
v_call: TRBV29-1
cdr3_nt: TGCAGCGTTGCCGGACAGGGCCGGGAGCAGTACTTC
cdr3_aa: CSVAGQGREQYF

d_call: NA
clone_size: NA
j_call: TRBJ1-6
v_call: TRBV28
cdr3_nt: TGTGCCAGCAGTTTATTAGTCGAAGGGTATAATTCACCCCTCCACTTT
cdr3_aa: CASSLLVEGYNSPLHF

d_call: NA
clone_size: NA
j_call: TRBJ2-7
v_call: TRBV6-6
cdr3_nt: TGTGCCAGCAGTCGCCCGATCGCCCCCAACGAGCAGTACTTC
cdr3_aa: CASSRPIAPNEQYF

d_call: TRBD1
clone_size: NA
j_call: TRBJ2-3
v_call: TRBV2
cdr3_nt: TGTGCCAGCAGCTGGGGTAGACAGGGTCAGTCAGATACGCAGTATTTT
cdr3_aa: CASSWGRQGQSDTQYF

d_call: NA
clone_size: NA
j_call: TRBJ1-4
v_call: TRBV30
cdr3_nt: TGTGCCTGGAGTGCCCCCCGGACAGCTACTTCTCGTGAAAAACTGTTTTTT
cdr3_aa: CAWSAPRTATSREKLFF

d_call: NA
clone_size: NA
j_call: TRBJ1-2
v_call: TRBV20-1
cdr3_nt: TGCACCCTCCCCCTTAGTCTAGGCTACACCTTC
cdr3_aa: CTLPLSLGYTF

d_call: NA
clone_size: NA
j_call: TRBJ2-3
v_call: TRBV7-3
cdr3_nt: TGTGCCAGCAGCTTACGTATCACAGATACGCAGTATTTT
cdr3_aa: CASSLRITDTQYF

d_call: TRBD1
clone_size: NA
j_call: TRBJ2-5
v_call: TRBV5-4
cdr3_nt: TGTGCCAGCAGCTTTAAGACAGGGGGTACCCAAGAGACCCAGTACTTC
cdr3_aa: CASSFKTGGTQETQYF

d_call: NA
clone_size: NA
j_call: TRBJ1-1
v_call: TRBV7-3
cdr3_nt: TGTGCCAGCAGCCCGACAGTAAACACTGAAGCTTTCTTT
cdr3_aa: CASSPTVNTEAFF

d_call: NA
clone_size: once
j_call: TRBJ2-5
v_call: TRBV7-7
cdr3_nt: TGTGCTAGCAGCTTTGACGCTGGGACCCAGTACTTC
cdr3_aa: CASSFDAGTQYF

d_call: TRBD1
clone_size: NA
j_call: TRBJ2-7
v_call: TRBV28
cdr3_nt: TGTGCCAGCAGTCCGGGACAGTCCTGGGCCTACGAGCAGTACTTC
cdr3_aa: CASSPGQSWAYEQYF

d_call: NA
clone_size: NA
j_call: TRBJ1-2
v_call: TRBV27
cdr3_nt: TGTGCCAGCAGTTACAGCCCACAGGAAAACTATGGCTACACCTTC
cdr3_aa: CASSYSPQENYGYTF

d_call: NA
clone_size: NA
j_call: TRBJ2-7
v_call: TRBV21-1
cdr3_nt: TGTGCCAGCAGCTACGCGGGCCGAGCCTACGAGCAGTACTTC
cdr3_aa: CASSYAGRAYEQYF

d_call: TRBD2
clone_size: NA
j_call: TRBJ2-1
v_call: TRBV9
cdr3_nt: TGTGCCAGCTCGCTAGCGGGAAGAAACAATGAGCAGTTCTTC
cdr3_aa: CASSLAGRNNEQFF

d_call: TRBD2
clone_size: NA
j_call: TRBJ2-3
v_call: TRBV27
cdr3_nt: TGTGCCAGCAGTTTCGGGACTAGCGGAGATACGCAGTATTTT
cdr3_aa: CASSFGTSGDTQYF

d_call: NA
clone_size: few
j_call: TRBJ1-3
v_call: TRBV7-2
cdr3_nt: TGTGCCAGCAGCTTAACCCCTATGGGGAGGGGGGGTGGAAACACCATATATTTT
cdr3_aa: CASSLTPMGRGGGNTIYF